Presented here are 10 T cell receptor beta chains from one specimen sequenced in a study of T cells in women clearing cervical HPV infection. Data came from immunoSEQ multiplex PCR; TCRdb stores just in-frame clones and leaves some out. Its clone listing holds 36,000 or so clones. Specimen: blood buffy coat. All receptors come from a woman aged 18 to 75 with a cervical HPV16 infection that either progressed to CIN3+ or cleared (not recorded which).

The chain's CDR3 is CASSEGLPPTYEQYF. The covered CDR3 bases are TGCGCCAGCAGTGAAGGGCTCCCCCCCACCTACGAG. The V gene is TRBV10-2, the J gene TRBJ2-7; no firm D call. The CDR3 goes on 3 residues after the read ends, and that part is filled in from the germline J gene. Between the trimmed V and J ends, which lost 3 bases and 2 bases, there was a span of 14 bases. CDR1 is WSHSY, CDR2 SAAADI, per germline. CDR3 length: 15 residues.

Note on this clone: The read ends 3 residues early relative to the CDR3; the germline J gene fills the gap. J is TRBJ2-7 and V is TRBV7-2; TRBD1 might be the D (6 bases). The V and J ends lost 4 bases and 0 bases respectively, with 10 bases between them. In germline, CDR1 is SGHTA, CDR2 FQGNSA. This CDR3 has 14 residues. CDR3 sequence reads: CASSWDINSYEQYF. The DNA read from the CDR3 is TGTGCCAGCAGCTGGGACATAAACTCCTACGAG.

In the case of this clone: The read terminates 3 residues ahead of where the CDR3 ends, so the germline J gene completes it. V is TRBV5-1 and J is TRBJ2-7; a weak D match, TRBD1 (5 bases). Germline values: CDR1 SGHRS, CDR2 YFSETQ. The ends were cut back, 4 bases at V and 5 bases at J, with 16 bases in the middle. The CDR3 length is 14 residues. The CDR3 DNA, read in part, is TGCGCCAGCAGCCTCCGAGGAGTCAGGGACGAG. It specifies CASSLRGVRDE. The CDR3 in full is CASSLRGVRDEQYF.

Remarks on this clone: The missing CDR3 end, 3 residues past where the read stops, is filled in from the germline J gene. The chain employs TRBV2 and TRBJ1-1, with D possibly matching TRBD1 (5 bases). The V gene's germline CDR1 is SNHLY and CDR2 FYNNEI. The CDR3 loop spans 12 amino acids. With 6 bases removed from V and 7 bases from J, the gap between germline ends came to 12 bases. Partial CDR3 DNA: TGTGCCAGCAGGGACCCCGACAGTGAA. It encodes CASRDPDSE. The entire CDR3 protein is CASRDPDSEAFF.

As regards this clone: The read halts 3 residues ahead of the CDR3 end, with the missing end drawn from the germline J gene. The rearrangement links TRBV10-3 to TRBJ2-3; 9 nucleotides align to TRBD2. Germline CDR1 is ENHRY and CDR2 is SYGVKD. This CDR3 spans 14 amino acids. The covered CDR3 bases are TGTGCCATCAGTCGCGGGGGGGACCAAGAGACG. Translation: CAISRGGDQET. The CDR3, in full, reads CAISRGGDQETQYF.

The sequenced CDR3 bases are TGTGCCAGCAGCCTTAGCGGGGGGATCACAGATACG. Translation: CASSLSGGITDT. The whole CDR3 protein reads CASSLSGGITDTQYF. This chain uses TRBV5-6 with TRBJ2-3, with TRBD2 matching over 10 bases. The read ends 3 residues early relative to the CDR3; the germline J gene fills the gap. CDR1 is SGHDT, CDR2 YYEEEE, per germline. With V trimmed by 4 bases and J by 2 bases, 4 bases remained unmatched. The CDR3 is made up of 15 amino acids.

The sequenced CDR3 bases are TGTGCCAGCAGCTTAGGGACTGGGACTGAA. This sequence encodes CASSLGTGTE. The full CDR3 is CASSLGTGTEAFF. The chain couples TRBV7-8 to TRBJ1-1; the D is unclear. The read is 3 residues too short to cover the CDR3 end, so that end is filled in from the germline J gene. The germline CDR1 and CDR2 sequences are SGHVS and FQNEAQ. Between the trimmed V and J ends, which lost 1 base and 5 bases, there was a span of 8 bases. The CDR3 extends over 13 amino acids.

As concerns this clone: Read data end 3 residues before the CDR3 end; the end is taken from the germline J gene. The chain uses TRBV24-1 and TRBJ2-1; TRBD2 aligns across 9 bases. The germline CDR1 and CDR2 sequences are KGHDR and SFDVKD. This CDR3 comprises 17 residues. J lost 1 base, V lost 3 bases, and 6 bases had no gene match. The part of the CDR3 DNA that was read is TGTGCCACCAGTGATGGCCTAGCGGGGAATTCCTACAATGAG. It translates to CATSDGLAGNSYNE. The whole CDR3 is CATSDGLAGNSYNEQFF.

Concerning this clone: The CDR3 is cut off 3 residues early in the read; its end comes from the germline J gene. The V call is TRBV7-8, the J call TRBJ2-1; the D gene is possibly TRBD1 (5 bases). CDR3 length: 14 residues. V lost 0 bases and J 7 bases, leaving 10 bases between the germline ends. The germline V gene has CDR1 SGHVS and CDR2 FQNEAQ. This CDR3 reads CASSLAGARNEQFF. CDR3 DNA, as far as it was read: TGTGCCAGCAGCTTAGCAGGGGCGCGGAATGAG.

Incomplete CDR3 DNA: TGTGCCAGCTCACCACGGACAGAATACTACGAC. Its translation is CASSPRTEYYD. In full, the CDR3 reads CASSPRTEYYDYTF. The chain is built from TRBV18 and TRBJ1-2; D might be TRBD1 (6 bases). The read stops 3 residues short of the end of the CDR3; the missing end is completed from the germline J gene. This CDR3 is 14 amino acids long. Looked up from germline, CDR1 is KGHSH and CDR2 is LQKENI.